These 3 T cell receptor beta chains came from one sample sequenced in a study of control samples from healthy donors and cancer patients. Only in-frame clones appear in the TCRdb table, and some are missing; sequencing was by immunoSEQ multiplex PCR. The sample has 150,000 or so clones; roughly 93% are singletons. The sequenced material came from blood. These receptors were obtained from a man aged 50 to 60 in good health.

J is TRBJ1-6 and V is TRBV28; D is perhaps TRBD1 (6 bases). CDR3 length equals 17 residues. Trimming stripped 2 bases from V and 2 bases from J, with 13 bases between. Germline lookup yields CDR1 MDHEN and CDR2 SYDVKM. CDR3 protein: CASSLAGDNPYNSPLHF. The CDR3 DNA follows: TGTGCCAGCAGTTTAGCAGGGGACAACCCCTATAATTCACCCCTCCACTTT.

The rearrangement links TRBV24-1 to TRBJ1-1, with 8 bases identical to TRBD1. With V trimmed by 4 bases and J by 1 base, 1 base remained unmatched. The CDR3 runs 14 residues. Germline lookup yields CDR1 KGHDR and CDR2 SFDVKD. The chain's CDR3 is CATSEGTGNTEAFF. For the CDR3, the DNA is TGTGCCACCAGTGAAGGGACAGGGAACACTGAAGCTTTCTTT.

The chain combines TRBV19 with TRBJ2-3; 8 positions match TRBD2. The junction had 4 bases not matched to a gene; V was cut back by 3 bases and J by 2 bases. Germline V gene sequence: CDR1 LNHDA, CDR2 SQIVND (reference sequence). CDR3 size: 15 residues. The CDR3 nucleotides are TGTGCCAGTAGTATTAGCGGGATTCACACAGATACGCAGTATTTT. Its protein product is CASSISGIHTDTQYF.